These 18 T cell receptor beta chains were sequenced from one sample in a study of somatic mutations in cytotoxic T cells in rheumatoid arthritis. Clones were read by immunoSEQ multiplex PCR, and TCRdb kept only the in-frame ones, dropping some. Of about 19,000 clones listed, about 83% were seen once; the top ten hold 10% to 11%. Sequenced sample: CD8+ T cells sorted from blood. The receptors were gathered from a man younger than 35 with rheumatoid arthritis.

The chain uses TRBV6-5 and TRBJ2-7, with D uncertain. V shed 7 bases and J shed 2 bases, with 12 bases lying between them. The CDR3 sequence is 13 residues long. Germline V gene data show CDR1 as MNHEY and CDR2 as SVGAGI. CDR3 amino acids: CASKIGPPYEQYF. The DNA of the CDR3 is TGTGCCAGCAAAATCGGTCCTCCCTACGAGCAGTACTTC.

CDR3 protein: CASSYGQPQHF. The CDR3 bases are TGTGCCAGCAGTTATGGGCAGCCCCAGCATTTT. This chain joins TRBV28 and TRBJ1-5; the D is unclear. The CDR3 is 11 residues long. The ends were cut back, 4 bases at V and 7 bases at J, with 5 bases in the middle. Germline loops: CDR1 MDHEN, CDR2 SYDVKM.

The CDR3 DNA reads TGCGCCAGCAGCTCCAAAACAGGGGTGGTGATTACAGATACGCAGTATTTT. It codes for CASSSKTGVVITDTQYF. The chain is built from TRBV4-1 and TRBJ2-3, with 7 bases fitting TRBD1. CDR3 length: 17 residues. The germline CDR1 and CDR2 sequences are MGHRA and YSYEKL. V lost 5 bases and J lost 3; bases outside the gene matches: 14.

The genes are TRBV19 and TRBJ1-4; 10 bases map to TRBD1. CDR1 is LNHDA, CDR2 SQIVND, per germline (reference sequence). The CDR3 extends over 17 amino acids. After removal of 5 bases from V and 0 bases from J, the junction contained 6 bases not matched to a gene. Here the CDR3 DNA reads TGTGCCAGTAGTCAGACAGGGGGCTCTGCAACTAATGAAAAACTGTTTTTT. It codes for CASSQTGGSATNEKLFF.

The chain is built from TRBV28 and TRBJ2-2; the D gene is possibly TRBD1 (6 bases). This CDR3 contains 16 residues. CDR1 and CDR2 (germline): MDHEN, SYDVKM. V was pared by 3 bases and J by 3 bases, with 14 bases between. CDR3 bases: TGTGCCAGCAGTTTTCACCTCGACAGGTACACCGGGGAGCTGTTTTTT. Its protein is CASSFHLDRYTGELFF.

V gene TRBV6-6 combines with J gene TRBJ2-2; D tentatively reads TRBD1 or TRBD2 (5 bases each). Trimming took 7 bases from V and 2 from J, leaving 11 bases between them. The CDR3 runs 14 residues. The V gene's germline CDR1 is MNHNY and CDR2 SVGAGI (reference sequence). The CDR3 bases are TGTGCCAGCAAACCGGGACCCAACACCGGGGAGCTGTTTTTT. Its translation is CASKPGPNTGELFF.

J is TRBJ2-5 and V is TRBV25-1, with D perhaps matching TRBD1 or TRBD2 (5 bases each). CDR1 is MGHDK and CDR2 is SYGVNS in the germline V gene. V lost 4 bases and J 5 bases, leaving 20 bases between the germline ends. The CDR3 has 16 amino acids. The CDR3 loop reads CASSGHGTKFAETQYF. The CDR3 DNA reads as TGTGCCAGCAGTGGCCACGGGACCAAATTCGCGGAGACCCAGTACTTC.

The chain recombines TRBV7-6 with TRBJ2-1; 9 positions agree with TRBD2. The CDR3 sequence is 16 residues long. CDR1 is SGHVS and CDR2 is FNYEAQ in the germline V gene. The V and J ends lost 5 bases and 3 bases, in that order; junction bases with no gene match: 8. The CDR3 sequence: CASSPRLAEHYNEQFF. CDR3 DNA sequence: TGTGCCAGCAGCCCAAGACTAGCGGAACACTACAATGAGCAGTTCTTC.

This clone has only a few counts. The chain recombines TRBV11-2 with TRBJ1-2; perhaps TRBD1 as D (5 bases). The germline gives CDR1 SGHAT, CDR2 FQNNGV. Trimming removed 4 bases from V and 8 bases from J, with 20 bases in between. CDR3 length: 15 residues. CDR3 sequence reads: CASSSWDSKRGGYTF. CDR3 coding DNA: TGTGCCAGCAGCTCCTGGGACTCCAAACGTGGGGGCTACACCTTC.

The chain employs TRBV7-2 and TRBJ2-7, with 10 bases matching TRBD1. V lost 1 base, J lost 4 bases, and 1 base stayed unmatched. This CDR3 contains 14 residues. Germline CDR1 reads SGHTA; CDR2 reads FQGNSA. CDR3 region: CASSLGQGAYEQYF. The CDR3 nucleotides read TGTGCCAGCAGCTTAGGACAGGGGGCATACGAGCAGTACTTC.

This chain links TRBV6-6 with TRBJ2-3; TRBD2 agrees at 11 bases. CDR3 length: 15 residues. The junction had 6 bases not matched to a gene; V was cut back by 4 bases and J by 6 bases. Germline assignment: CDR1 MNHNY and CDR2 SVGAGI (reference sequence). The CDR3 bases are TGTGCCAGCAGTTTAGCGGGGGGGCCTGGCGATACGCAGTATTTT. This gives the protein CASSLAGGPGDTQYF.

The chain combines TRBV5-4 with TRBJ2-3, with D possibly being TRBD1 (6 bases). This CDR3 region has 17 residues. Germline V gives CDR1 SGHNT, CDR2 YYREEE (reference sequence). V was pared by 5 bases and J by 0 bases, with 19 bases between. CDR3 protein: CASSRPGQLTSTDTQYF. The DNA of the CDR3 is TGTGCCAGCAGTCGCCCCGGACAGCTCACTAGCACAGATACGCAGTATTTT. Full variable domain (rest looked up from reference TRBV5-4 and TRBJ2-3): ETGVTQSPTHLIKTRGQQVTLRCSSQSGHNTVSWYQQALGQGPQFIFQYYREEENGRGNFPPRFSGLQFPNYSSELNVNALELDDSALYLCASSRPGQLTSTDTQYFGPGTRLTVL.

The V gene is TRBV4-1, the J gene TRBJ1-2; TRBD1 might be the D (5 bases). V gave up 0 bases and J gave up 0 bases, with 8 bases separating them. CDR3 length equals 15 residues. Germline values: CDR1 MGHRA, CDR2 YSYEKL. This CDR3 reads CASSQDGRANYGYTF. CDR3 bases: TGCGCCAGCAGCCAAGATGGCAGGGCTAACTATGGCTACACCTTC.

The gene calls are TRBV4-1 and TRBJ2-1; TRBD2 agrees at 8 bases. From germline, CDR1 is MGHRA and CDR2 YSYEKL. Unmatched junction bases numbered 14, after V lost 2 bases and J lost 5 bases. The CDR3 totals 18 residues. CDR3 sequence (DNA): TGCGCCAGCAGCCAATCTAACAAAATAGCGGGGTCTGACAATGAGCAGTTCTTC. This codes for CASSQSNKIAGSDNEQFF.

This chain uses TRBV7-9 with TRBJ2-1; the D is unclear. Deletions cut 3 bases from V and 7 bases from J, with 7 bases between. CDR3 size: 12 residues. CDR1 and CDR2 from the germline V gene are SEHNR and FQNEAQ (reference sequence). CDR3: CASSLTENEQFF. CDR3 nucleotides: TGTGCCAGCAGCTTGACGGAGAATGAGCAGTTCTTC.

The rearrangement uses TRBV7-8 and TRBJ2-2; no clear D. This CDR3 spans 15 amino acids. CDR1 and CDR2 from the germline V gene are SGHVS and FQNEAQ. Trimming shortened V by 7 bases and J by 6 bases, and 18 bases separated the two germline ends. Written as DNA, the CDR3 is TGTGCCAGCACTTCCCTGACAAGGATCGCCGGGGAGCTGTTTTTT. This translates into CASTSLTRIAGELFF.

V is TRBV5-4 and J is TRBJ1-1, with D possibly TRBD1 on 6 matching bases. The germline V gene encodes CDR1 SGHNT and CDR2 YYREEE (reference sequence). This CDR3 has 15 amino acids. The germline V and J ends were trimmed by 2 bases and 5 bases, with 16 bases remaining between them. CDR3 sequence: CASSFGQGMGTEAFF. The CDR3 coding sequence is TGTGCCAGCAGCTTCGGCCAGGGGATGGGGACTGAAGCTTTCTTT.

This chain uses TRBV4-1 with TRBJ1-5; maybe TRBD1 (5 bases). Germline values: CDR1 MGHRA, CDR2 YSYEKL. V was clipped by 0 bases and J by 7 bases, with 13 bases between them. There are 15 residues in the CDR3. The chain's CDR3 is CASSQDRGMGQPQHF. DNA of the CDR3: TGCGCCAGCAGCCAAGATCGGGGGATGGGGCAGCCCCAGCATTTT.